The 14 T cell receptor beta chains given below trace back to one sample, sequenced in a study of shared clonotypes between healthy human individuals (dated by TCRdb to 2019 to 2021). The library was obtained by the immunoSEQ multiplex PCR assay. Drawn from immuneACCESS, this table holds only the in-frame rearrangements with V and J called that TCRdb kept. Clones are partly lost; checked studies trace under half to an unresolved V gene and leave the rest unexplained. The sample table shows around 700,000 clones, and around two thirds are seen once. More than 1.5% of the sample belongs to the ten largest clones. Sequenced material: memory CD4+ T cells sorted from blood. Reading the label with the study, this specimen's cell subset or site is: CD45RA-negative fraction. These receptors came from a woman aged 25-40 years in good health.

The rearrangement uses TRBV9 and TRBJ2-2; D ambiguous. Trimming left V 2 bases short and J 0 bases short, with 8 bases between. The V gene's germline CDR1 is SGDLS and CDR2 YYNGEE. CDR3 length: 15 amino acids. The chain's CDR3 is CASSVAHSNTGELFF. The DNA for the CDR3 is TGTGCCAGCAGCGTTGCCCACTCGAACACCGGGGAGCTGTTTTTT.

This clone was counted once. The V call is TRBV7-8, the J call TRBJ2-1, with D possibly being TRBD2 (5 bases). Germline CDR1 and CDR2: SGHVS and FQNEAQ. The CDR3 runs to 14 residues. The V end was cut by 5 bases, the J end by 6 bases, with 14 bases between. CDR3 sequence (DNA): TGTGCCAGCAGCCAAGTGGTAGGAGGCAATGAGCAGTTCTTC. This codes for CASSQVVGGNEQFF.

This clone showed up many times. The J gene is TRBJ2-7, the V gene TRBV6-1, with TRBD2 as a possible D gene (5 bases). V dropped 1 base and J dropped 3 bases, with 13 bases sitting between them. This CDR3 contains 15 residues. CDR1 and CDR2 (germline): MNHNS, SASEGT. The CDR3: CASSEEGGGYYEQYF. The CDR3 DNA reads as TGTGCCAGCAGTGAAGAAGGAGGTGGGTACTACGAGCAGTACTTC.

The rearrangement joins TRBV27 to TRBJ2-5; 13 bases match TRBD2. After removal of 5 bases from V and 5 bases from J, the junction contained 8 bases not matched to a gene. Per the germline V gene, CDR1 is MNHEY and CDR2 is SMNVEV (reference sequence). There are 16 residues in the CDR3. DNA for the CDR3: TGTGCCAGCAGTCTCGGACTAGCGGGGGCCGTGGAGACCCAGTACTTC. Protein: CASSLGLAGAVETQYF.

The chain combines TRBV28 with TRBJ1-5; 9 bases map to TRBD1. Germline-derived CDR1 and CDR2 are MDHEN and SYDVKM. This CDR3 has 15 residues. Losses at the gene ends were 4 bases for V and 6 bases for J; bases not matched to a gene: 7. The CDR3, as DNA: TGTGCCAGCAGTTCCGGGACAGGGATAGTTCAGCCCCAGCATTTT. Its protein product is CASSSGTGIVQPQHF.

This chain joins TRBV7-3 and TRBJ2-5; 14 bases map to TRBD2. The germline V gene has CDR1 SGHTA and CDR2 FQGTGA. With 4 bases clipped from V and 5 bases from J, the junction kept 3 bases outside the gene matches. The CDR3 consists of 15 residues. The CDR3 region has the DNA TGTGCCAGCAGCTGGGGACTAGCGGGAGTCGAGACCCAGTACTTC. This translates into CASSWGLAGVETQYF.

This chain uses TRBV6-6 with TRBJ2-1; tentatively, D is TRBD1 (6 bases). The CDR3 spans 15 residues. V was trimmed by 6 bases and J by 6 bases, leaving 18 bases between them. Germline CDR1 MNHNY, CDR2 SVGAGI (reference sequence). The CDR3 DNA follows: TGTGCCAGCAGCCGACGATCAGGGGAAGGCAATGAGCAGTTCTTC. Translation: CASSRRSGEGNEQFF.

The CDR3 sequence is CASSLATGWNSGNTIYF. The CDR3 bases are TGTGCCAGCAGCTTAGCGACAGGTTGGAACTCTGGAAACACCATATATTTT. V usage is TRBV11-2 and J usage is TRBJ1-3, with D tentatively TRBD1 (6 bases). V was pared by 1 base and J by 0 bases, with 13 bases between. There are 17 residues in the CDR3. The V gene's germline CDR1 is SGHAT and CDR2 FQNNGV.

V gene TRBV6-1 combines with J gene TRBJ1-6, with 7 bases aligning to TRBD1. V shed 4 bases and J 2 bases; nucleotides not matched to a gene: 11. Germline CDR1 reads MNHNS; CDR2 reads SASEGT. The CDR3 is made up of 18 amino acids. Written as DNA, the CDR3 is TGTGCCAGCAGTGGGCCGCTGACAGGGATCGCCTATAATTCACCCCTCCACTTT. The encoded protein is CASSGPLTGIAYNSPLHF.

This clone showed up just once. The CDR3 coding sequence is TGTGCCAGCACCCTGGGACAGAACTATGGCTACACCTTC. Translated: CASTLGQNYGYTF. The V and J genes are TRBV18 and TRBJ1-2; 7 bases line up with TRBD1. The V segment lost 8 bases and the J segment 2 bases; nucleotides outside the gene matches: 5. Per germline, CDR1 KGHSH and CDR2 LQKENI. The CDR3 has 13 residues.

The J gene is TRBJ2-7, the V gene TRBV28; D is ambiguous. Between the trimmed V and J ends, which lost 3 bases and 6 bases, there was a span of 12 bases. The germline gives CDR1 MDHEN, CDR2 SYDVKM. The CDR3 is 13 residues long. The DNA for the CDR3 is TGTGCCAGCAGTTTGCGGCAGCCCCCCGAGCAGTACTTC. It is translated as CASSLRQPPEQYF. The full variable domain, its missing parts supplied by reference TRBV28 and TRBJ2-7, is DVKVTQSSRYLVKRTGEKVFLECVQDMDHENMFWYRQDPGLGLRLIYFSYDVKMKEKGDIPEGYSVSREKKERFSLILESASTNQTSMYLCASSLRQPPEQYFGPGTRLTVT.

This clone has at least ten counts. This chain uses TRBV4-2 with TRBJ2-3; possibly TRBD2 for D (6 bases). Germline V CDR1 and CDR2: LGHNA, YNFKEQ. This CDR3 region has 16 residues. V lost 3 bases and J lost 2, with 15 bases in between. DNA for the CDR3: TGTGCCAGCAGCCATGCTGACCCGGGAGACACAGATACGCAGTATTTT. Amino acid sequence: CASSHADPGDTDTQYF.

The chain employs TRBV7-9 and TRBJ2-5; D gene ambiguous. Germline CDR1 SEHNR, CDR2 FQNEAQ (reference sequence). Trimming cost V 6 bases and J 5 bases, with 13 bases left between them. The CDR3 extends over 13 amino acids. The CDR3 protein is CASRRNPGETQYF. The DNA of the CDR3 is TGTGCCAGCAGACGGAACCCCGGGGAGACCCAGTACTTC.

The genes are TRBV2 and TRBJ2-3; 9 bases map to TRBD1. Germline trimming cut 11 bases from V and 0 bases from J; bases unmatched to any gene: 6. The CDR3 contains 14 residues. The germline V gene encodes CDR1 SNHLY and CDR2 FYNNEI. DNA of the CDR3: TGTGCCGGGACAGGGAAAACTAGCACAGATACGCAGTATTTT. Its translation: CAGTGKTSTDTQYF.